Each of the 25 T cell receptor beta chains below was sequenced from the same sample in a study of T cells in pancreatic ductal adenocarcinoma. TCRdb's copy holds only in-frame clones and misses some; the assay was immunoSEQ multiplex PCR. The sample records some 5,400 clones, about 70% being singletons. The selected patients with pancreatic ductal adenocarcinoma had surgery but no neoadjuvant therapy. Sample: pancreatic tumor tissue. These receptors came from a human donor with pancreatic ductal adenocarcinoma.

This clone showed up just a few times. The V and J genes are TRBV28 and TRBJ1-2; D remains unclear. Germline CDR1 is MDHEN and CDR2 is SYDVKM. This CDR3 spans 13 amino acids. V gave up 6 bases and J gave up 4 bases, with 12 bases separating them. DNA for the CDR3: TGTGCCAGCAGCCCGCCCGAGCGCTATGGCTACACCTTC. Protein sequence: CASSPPERYGYTF.

This clone occurred a few times. This chain connects TRBV9 to TRBJ1-1, with D maybe TRBD1 (6 bases). The CDR3 has 14 residues. Germline CDR1 SGDLS, CDR2 YYNGEE. V lost 6 bases and J 1 base, leaving 13 bases between the germline ends. The CDR3 DNA is TGTGCCAGCAACTACGGACAGCCGAACACTGAAGCTTTCTTT. This codes for CASNYGQPNTEAFF.

V is TRBV5-1 and J is TRBJ2-3; 13 bases map to TRBD2. CDR3 length: 15 amino acids. Per the germline V gene, CDR1 is SGHRS and CDR2 is YFSETQ. The V segment lost 4 bases and the J segment 3 bases; nucleotides outside the gene matches: 2. CDR3 protein: CASSLGLAGTDTQYF. CDR3 bases: TGCGCCAGCAGCCTGGGACTAGCGGGGACAGATACGCAGTATTTT.

This rearrangement joins TRBV18 to TRBJ2-7, with D perhaps matching TRBD1 (6 bases). The CDR3 is made up of 15 amino acids. The V and J ends lost 2 bases and 2 bases respectively, with 13 bases between them. Per the germline V gene, CDR1 is KGHSH and CDR2 is LQKENI. The CDR3, as DNA: TGTGCCAGCTCACCAATACAGGGAAGGACCTACGAGCAGTACTTC. This gives the protein CASSPIQGRTYEQYF.

The chain carries TRBV6-5 and TRBJ1-4; D is perhaps TRBD1 (5 bases). This CDR3 comprises 14 residues. In germline, CDR1 is MNHEY, CDR2 SVGAGI. V was shortened by 6 bases and J by 6 bases, with 14 bases between the two germline ends. CDR3 in DNA: TGTGCCAGCAGCCCCCGGGGGGGGGATGAAAAACTGTTTTTT. This codes for CASSPRGGDEKLFF.

This CDR3 reads CASSGLAGGHEQFF. CDR3 DNA: TGTGCCAGCAGTGGACTAGCGGGGGGGCATGAGCAGTTCTTC. The V and J genes are TRBV6-4 and TRBJ2-1; 14 bases fit TRBD2. The germline V gene has CDR1 MRHNA and CDR2 SNTAGT. Germline trimming cut 4 bases from V and 8 bases from J; bases unmatched to any gene: 1. CDR3 length: 14 residues.

The chain recombines TRBV5-1 with TRBJ2-5; 8 positions agree with TRBD2. Germline lookup yields CDR1 SGHRS and CDR2 YFSETQ. J gave up 1 base and V 1 base, and 3 bases lay outside the gene matches. The CDR3 has 15 amino acids. CDR3 region: CASSLPGGAQETQYF. In DNA form, the CDR3 reads TGCGCCAGCAGCTTGCCCGGGGGGGCCCAAGAGACCCAGTACTTC.

The genes are TRBV28 and TRBJ2-6, with no clear D. Germline V gives CDR1 MDHEN, CDR2 SYDVKM. Trimming pared 7 bases from V and 0 bases from J, leaving 7 bases between. The CDR3 has 14 residues. The CDR3 region is CASNLNSGANVLTF. CDR3 bases: TGTGCCAGCAACTTAAACTCTGGGGCCAACGTCCTGACTTTC. Variable domain in full (rest from reference TRBV28 and TRBJ2-6): DVKVTQSSRYLVKRTGEKVFLECVQDMDHENMFWYRQDPGLGLRLIYFSYDVKMKEKGDIPEGYSVSREKKERFSLILESASTNQTSMYLCASNLNSGANVLTFGAGSRLTVL.

The rearrangement joins TRBV7-3 to TRBJ2-1; D is unresolved. Trimming removed 3 bases at V and 8 bases at J, with 11 bases between. CDR3 length equals 13 residues. In germline, CDR1 is SGHTA, CDR2 FQGTGA. The CDR3 sequence is CASSFKRSDEQFF. The CDR3 DNA sequence: TGTGCCAGCAGCTTTAAAAGAAGCGATGAGCAGTTCTTC.

The chain links TRBV6-5 to TRBJ1-1; possibly TRBD1 for D (5 bases). The V gene's germline CDR1 is MNHEY and CDR2 SVGAGI. The CDR3 contains 15 residues. Trimming pared 0 bases from V and 5 bases from J, leaving 13 bases between. The CDR3: CASSYSGAGVTEAFF. CDR3 nucleotides: TGTGCCAGCAGTTACTCTGGGGCGGGAGTGACTGAAGCTTTCTTT.

This chain connects TRBV6-5 to TRBJ2-7, with 12 positions matching TRBD2. CDR3 length: 16 amino acids. V lost 0 bases and J lost 1; bases outside the gene matches: 1. The V gene's germline CDR1 is MNHEY and CDR2 SVGAGI. This chain's CDR3 is CASSYSTSGGSYEQYF. As DNA, the CDR3 is TGTGCCAGCAGTTACTCAACTAGCGGGGGGTCCTACGAGCAGTACTTC.

This chain connects TRBV5-6 to TRBJ1-5; TRBD1 agrees at 7 bases. The CDR3 spans 16 residues. The V and J ends lost 3 bases and 4 bases, in that order; junction bases with no gene match: 10. Germline loops: CDR1 SGHDT, CDR2 YYEEEE. This CDR3 is CASSSLAGQLNQPQHF. CDR3 DNA sequence: TGTGCCAGCAGCTCCCTCGCGGGACAGCTTAATCAGCCCCAGCATTTT.

The genes are TRBV5-1 and TRBJ1-4, with 7 nucleotides matching TRBD1. This CDR3 has 14 amino acids. The V gene's germline CDR1 is SGHRS and CDR2 YFSETQ. The trim removed 4 bases at V and 5 bases at J, leaving 5 bases unmatched. The CDR3 region has the DNA TGCGCCAGCAGCCGGGACAGCTCGAATGAAAAACTGTTTTTT. Amino acids: CASSRDSSNEKLFF.

This clone was recorded only once. This sequence joins TRBV19 and TRBJ2-1; 11 bases map to TRBD2. V dropped 5 bases and J dropped 1; count of bases not matched to a gene: 1. Germline V gives CDR1 LNHDA, CDR2 SQIVND (reference sequence). This CDR3 region has 15 residues. CDR3 sequence (DNA): TGTGCCAGTAGTCCTAGCGGGAGGTCCTACAATGAGCAGTTCTTC. It translates to CASSPSGRSYNEQFF.

CDR3 DNA: TGTGCCAGTAGCGGATCGGGACAGGGGGCAGAGACCCAGTACTTC. The encoded protein is CASSGSGQGAETQYF. J is TRBJ2-5 and V is TRBV19; 12 nucleotides match TRBD1. The CDR3 has 15 amino acids. The ends lost 6 bases at V and 4 bases at J; junction bases unmatched: 6. Germline lookup yields CDR1 LNHDA and CDR2 SQIVND (reference sequence).

The table lists this clone with a few counts. The V gene is TRBV28, the J gene TRBJ1-1, with TRBD1 matching over 7 bases. The trim removed 6 bases at V and 5 bases at J, leaving 3 bases unmatched. Germline lookup yields CDR1 MDHEN and CDR2 SYDVKM. CDR3 size: 12 residues. CDR3 in amino acids: CASRVQGTEAFF. In DNA form, the CDR3 reads TGTGCCAGCAGAGTACAGGGGACTGAAGCTTTCTTT. Full variable domain (outside the CDR3, taken from reference TRBV28 and TRBJ1-1): DVKVTQSSRYLVKRTGEKVFLECVQDMDHENMFWYRQDPGLGLRLIYFSYDVKMKEKGDIPEGYSVSREKKERFSLILESASTNQTSMYLCASRVQGTEAFFGQGTRLTVV.

The chain links TRBV9 to TRBJ1-4, with 8 bases matching TRBD1. The ends lost 0 bases at V and 15 bases at J; junction bases unmatched: 7. The CDR3 covers 13 residues. Germline values: CDR1 SGDLS, CDR2 YYNGEE. The CDR3 DNA follows: TGTGCCAGCAGCGTAGCTGGACAGGGAAGGATGTTTTTT. The encoded protein is CASSVAGQGRMFF.

The chain employs TRBV19 and TRBJ1-1, with 7 bases aligning to TRBD1. There are 13 residues in the CDR3. Trimming took 9 bases from V and 2 from J; bases not matched to a gene: 6. Germline CDR1 LNHDA, CDR2 SQIVND (reference sequence). The CDR3 spells CASRDRVNTEAFF. For the CDR3, the DNA is TGTGCCAGCCGAGACAGGGTAAACACTGAAGCTTTCTTT.

The chain carries TRBV5-1 and TRBJ2-7; the D gene is possibly TRBD2 (5 bases). CDR3 length: 15 residues. CDR1 SGHRS and CDR2 YFSETQ come from the germline V gene. The ends were cut back, 0 bases at V and 5 bases at J, with 15 bases in the middle. CDR3 bases: TGCGCCAGCAGCTTGGGGGTGGGCGCCGGGGACGAGCAGTACTTC. Its translation is CASSLGVGAGDEQYF. Using reference TRBV5-1 and TRBJ2-7 for the parts outside the CDR3, the full variable domain is KAGVTQTPRYLIKTRGQQVTLSCSPISGHRSVSWYQQTPGQGLQFLFEYFSETQRNKGNFPGRFSGRQFSNSRSEMNVSTLELGDSALYLCASSLGVGAGDEQYFGPGTRLTVT.

The V call is TRBV28, the J call TRBJ2-3; 7 bases are shared with TRBD2. CDR3 length: 15 amino acids. Trimming cost V 8 bases and J 4 bases; bases outside gene matches: 12. Germline values: CDR1 MDHEN, CDR2 SYDVKM. CDR3 loop: CASGSAGVSPDTQYF. Here the CDR3 DNA reads TGTGCCAGCGGTAGTGCGGGGGTTTCCCCAGATACGCAGTATTTT.

V is TRBV19 and J is TRBJ2-1; D is possibly TRBD1 (6 bases). This CDR3 spans 15 amino acids. Per germline, CDR1 LNHDA and CDR2 SQIVND (reference sequence). V dropped 5 bases and J dropped 3 bases, with 14 bases sitting between them. CDR3 sequence: CASSVSQGGYNEQFF. CDR3 in DNA: TGTGCCAGTAGTGTCTCACAGGGTGGCTACAATGAGCAGTTCTTC.

This sequence joins TRBV7-8 and TRBJ2-5; 9 bases line up with TRBD2. The CDR3 is 17 residues long. Per the germline V gene, CDR1 is SGHVS and CDR2 is FQNEAQ. With 8 bases clipped from V and 5 bases from J, the junction kept 18 bases outside the gene matches. CDR3 DNA sequence: TGTGCCAGCTCTAAGTGGGCTAGCGGGGATGAAGGGGAGACCCAGTACTTC. Translating gives CASSKWASGDEGETQYF.

The chain couples TRBV7-2 to TRBJ2-5, with 8 bases lining up with TRBD1. Per the germline V gene, CDR1 is SGHTA and CDR2 is FQGNSA. Trimming cost V 5 bases and J 3 bases; bases outside gene matches: 5. The CDR3 has 14 amino acids. The CDR3 DNA reads TGTGCCAGCAGCAGGACAGGGTTAAAAGAGACCCAGTACTTC. Encoded protein: CASSRTGLKETQYF.

This clone came up once. The J gene is TRBJ1-1, the V gene TRBV5-6; D remains unclear. The V end was cut by 0 bases, the J end by 3 bases, with 9 bases between. The germline V gene encodes CDR1 SGHDT and CDR2 YYEEEE. The CDR3 contains 14 residues. The CDR3 DNA reads TGTGCCAGCAGCTTGGTCTCTACTTACACTGAAGCTTTCTTT. The encoded protein is CASSLVSTYTEAFF.

The rearrangement uses TRBV19 and TRBJ1-1, with D perhaps TRBD1 (6 bases). Germline V CDR1 and CDR2: LNHDA, SQIVND (reference sequence). The CDR3 totals 18 residues. V was shortened by 3 bases and J by 0 bases, with 20 bases between the two germline ends. CDR3 residues: CASSIAIWGRTVNTEAFF. Here the CDR3 DNA reads TGTGCCAGTAGTATTGCAATTTGGGGGCGGACAGTGAACACTGAAGCTTTCTTT.